This TCR beta chain was sequenced in a study of T-cell reconstitution after alpha-beta-depleted transplantation in children. Findings and caveats of the study: After transplant, at about two months, alpha-beta T cells were reportedly derived from several hundred expanded graft clones. For some patients, TCRbeta diversity was high at day 60 because of recipient T cells and thymic progenitors that survived. Counts and diversity of T cells one year after transplant came mostly from newly produced T cells.

The CDR3 sequence is 17 residues long. Trimming left V 4 bases short and J 1 base short, with 20 bases between. For TCRbeta, the library was prepared with unique molecular identifiers. TCRdb recomputed calls from the PCR reads with MiXCR, one row per CDR3 protein. Among about 220,000 distinct CDR3 sequences listed, around a sixth were seen once. The table lists this clonotype with many counts. The antigen is undetermined. This clonotype was sampled from a male patient between 2 and 10 years old who had a stem cell transplant for acute lymphoblastic leukemia, so the T cells may come from the graft donor. The chain uses TRBV12-3 or TRBV12-4 and TRBJ2-7, with D maybe TRBD1 (5 bases). The sample consisted of PBMCs, mostly from graft donor cells, taken 360 days after TCRalphabeta/CD19-depleted stem cell transplant. Here the CDR3 reads CASSSSRSSQVSYEQYF. For the CDR3, the DNA is TGTGCCAGCAGTTCCTCCCGCTCCTCACAGGTTTCCTACGAGCAGTACTTC.